What follows describes a single TCR beta chain. Its antigen is unidentified. Semi-nested PCR with Nested Universal Primer A followed constant-region reverse priming of full-length variable regions. MiXCR, run by TCRdb on the 5' RACE reads, gives a single entry per CDR3 protein. The repertoire includes around 33,000 distinct CDR3 sequences, around 22% of them detected once, and approximately 4% sits in the top ten. Study conclusions and caveats: Greatest tumor Treg TCR overlap was with tumor naive CD4+ cells.

Sequencing used memory CD4+ T cells sorted from blood. Subset specified: memory CD4+ T cells, CD4+CD45RO+CD25-. The receptor was isolated from a female donor with breast cancer.

The CDR3 bases are TGTGCCAGCAGCAAAGGATTGAACCGGGACAGACTATTATACAATGAGCAGTTCTTC. Encoded protein: CASSKGLNRDRLLYNEQFF. The chain couples TRBV21-1 to TRBJ2-1; no check of the table's D call, TRBD1, against the DNA was made. TRBV21-1 is shown as a pseudogene. This CDR3 region has 19 residues.